What follows describes a single T cell receptor beta chain. Its antigen is as yet unknown. The CDR3 spans 13 residues. Trimming pared 8 bases from V and 8 bases from J, leaving 18 bases between. Germline V gene lookup returns CDR1 SNHLY and CDR2 FYNNEI. These data come from a study of cytomegalovirus exposure and HLA in healthy donors. The study, taken as a whole, reports: Later on, an analysis showed TCR association rates differing by HLA locus, with DRB1 the most and HLA-C the fewest. In vitro assays verified that three CMV-associated chains recognized CMV antigens specifically. CMV serostatus was the sole immune exposure information available.

PCR was performed using 60 Vbeta and 13 Jbeta primers. The repertoire was sequenced with immunoSEQ multiplex PCR; TCRdb's copy has only in-frame clones and lacks some. This table has roughly 110,000 clones, about 80% appearing once. The chain joins TRBV2 to TRBJ1-2; D may be TRBD1 (6 bases). The sequencing input was PBMCs. The sequence was collected from a woman in her forties in good health and CMV-seropositive. The DNA for the CDR3 is TGTGCCAGCCTTCCCGGGACAATCGGAGGCTACACCTTC. This translates into CASLPGTIGGYTF. Drawing the rest from reference TRBV2 and TRBJ1-2, the complete variable domain is EPEVTQTPSHQVTQMGQEVILRCVPISNHLYFYWYRQILGQKVEFLVSFYNNEISEKSEIFDDQFSVERPDGSNFTLKIRSTKLEDSAMYFCASLPGTIGGYTFGSGTRLTVV.